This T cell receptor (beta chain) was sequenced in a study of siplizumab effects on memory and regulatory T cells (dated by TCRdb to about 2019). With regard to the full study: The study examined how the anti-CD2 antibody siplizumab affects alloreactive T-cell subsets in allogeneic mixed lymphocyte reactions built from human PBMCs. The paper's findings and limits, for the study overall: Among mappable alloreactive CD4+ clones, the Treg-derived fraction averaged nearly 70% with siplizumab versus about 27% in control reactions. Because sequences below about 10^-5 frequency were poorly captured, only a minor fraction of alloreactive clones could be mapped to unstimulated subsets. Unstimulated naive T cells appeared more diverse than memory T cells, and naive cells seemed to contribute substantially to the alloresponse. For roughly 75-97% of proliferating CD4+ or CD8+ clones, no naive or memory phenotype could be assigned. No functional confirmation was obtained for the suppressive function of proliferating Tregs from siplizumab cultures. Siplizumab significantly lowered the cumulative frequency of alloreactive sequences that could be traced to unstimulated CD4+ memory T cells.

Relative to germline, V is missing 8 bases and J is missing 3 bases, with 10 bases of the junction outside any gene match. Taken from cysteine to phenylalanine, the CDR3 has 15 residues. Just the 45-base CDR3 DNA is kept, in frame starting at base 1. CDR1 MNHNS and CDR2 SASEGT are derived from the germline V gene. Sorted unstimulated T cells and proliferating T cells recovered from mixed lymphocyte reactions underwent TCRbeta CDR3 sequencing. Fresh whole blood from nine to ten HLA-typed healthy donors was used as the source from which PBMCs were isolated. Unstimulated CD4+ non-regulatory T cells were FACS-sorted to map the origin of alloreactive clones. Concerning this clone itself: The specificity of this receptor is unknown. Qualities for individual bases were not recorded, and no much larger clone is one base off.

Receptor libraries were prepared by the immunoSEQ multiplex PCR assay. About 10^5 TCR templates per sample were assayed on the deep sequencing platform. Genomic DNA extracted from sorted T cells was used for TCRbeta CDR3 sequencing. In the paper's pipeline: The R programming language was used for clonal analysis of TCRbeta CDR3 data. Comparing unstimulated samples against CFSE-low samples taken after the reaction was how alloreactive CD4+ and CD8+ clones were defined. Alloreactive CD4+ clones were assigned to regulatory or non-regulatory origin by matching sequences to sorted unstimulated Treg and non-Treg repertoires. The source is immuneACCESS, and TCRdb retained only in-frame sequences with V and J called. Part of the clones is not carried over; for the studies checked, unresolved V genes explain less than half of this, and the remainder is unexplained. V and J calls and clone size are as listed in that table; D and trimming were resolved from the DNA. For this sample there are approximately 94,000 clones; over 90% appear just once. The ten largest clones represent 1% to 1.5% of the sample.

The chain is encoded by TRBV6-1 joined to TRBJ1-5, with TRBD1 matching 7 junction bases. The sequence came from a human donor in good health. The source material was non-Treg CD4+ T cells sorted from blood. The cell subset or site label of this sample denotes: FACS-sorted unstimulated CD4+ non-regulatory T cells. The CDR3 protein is CASVRDRAVNQPQHF. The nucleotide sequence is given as TGTGCCAGCGTGAGAGACAGGGCGGTCAATCAGCCCCAGCATTTT.